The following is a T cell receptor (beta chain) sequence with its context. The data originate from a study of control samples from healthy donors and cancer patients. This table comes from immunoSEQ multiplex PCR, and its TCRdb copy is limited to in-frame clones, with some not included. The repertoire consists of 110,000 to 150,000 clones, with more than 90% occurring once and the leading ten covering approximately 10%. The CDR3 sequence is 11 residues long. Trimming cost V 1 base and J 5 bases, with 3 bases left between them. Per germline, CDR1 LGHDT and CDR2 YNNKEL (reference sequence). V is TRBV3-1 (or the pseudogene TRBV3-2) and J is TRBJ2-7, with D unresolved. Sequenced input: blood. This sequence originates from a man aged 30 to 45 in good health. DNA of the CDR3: TGTGCCAGCAGCCAAGTTAACGAGCAGTACTTC. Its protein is CASSQVNEQYF.